Following are 25 T cell receptor beta chains from one sample sequenced in a study of T cell clonotyping in hematopoietic cell transplantation. Sequencing was performed with immunoSEQ multiplex PCR; in TCRdb, only in-frame clones are kept and a portion is missing. The table has some 9,700 clones, 97% seen once; the top ten hold 2.4%. The specimen was peripheral blood mononuclear cells, collected 100 days after allogeneic stem cell transplant. The source is a male patient between 55 and 70 years old who had an allogeneic stem cell transplant from a related donor, so the T cells may come from the graft donor. Some clones in this sample may be carry-over from other donors' samples.

This rearrangement joins TRBV7-9 to TRBJ1-6; TRBD1 might be the D (5 bases). The CDR3 length is 15 residues. Germline CDR1 reads SEHNR; CDR2 reads FQNEAQ (reference sequence). V lost 0 bases and J lost 11, with 14 bases in between. This CDR3 reads CASSLALGDLAPLHF. The CDR3 DNA sequence: TGTGCCAGCAGCTTAGCGTTGGGGGATCTGGCACCCCTCCACTTT.

The chain couples TRBV11-3 to TRBJ2-4, with D tentatively TRBD1 (6 bases). V was shortened by 5 bases and J by 7 bases, with 27 bases between the two germline ends. The CDR3 covers 18 residues. Germline V gives CDR1 SGHNT, CDR2 YENEEA. Here the CDR3 reads CASSDPIGVGSGENIQYF. The CDR3 DNA reads as TGTGCCAGCAGCGATCCTATTGGGGTGGGTTCAGGGGAGAACATTCAGTACTTC.

The genes are TRBV7-3 and TRBJ2-5; D is possibly TRBD1 or TRBD2 (6 bases each). With 2 bases removed from V and 5 bases from J, the gap between germline ends came to 15 bases. This CDR3 has 15 amino acids. Germline CDR1 and CDR2: SGHTA and FQGTGA. CDR3 loop: CASSLYGLGGETQYF. The DNA of the CDR3 is TGTGCCAGCAGCTTATACGGGCTAGGGGGGGAGACCCAGTACTTC.

The sample holds one count of this clone. The chain has TRBV9 and TRBJ1-6, with TRBD1 matching over 8 bases. CDR3 size: 15 residues. With 0 bases clipped from V and 10 bases from J, the junction kept 6 bases outside the gene matches. Germline CDR1 is SGDLS and CDR2 is YYNGEE. The CDR3 DNA reads TGTGCCAGCAGCGTAGGTACAGGGGGAGGCTCACCCCTCCACTTT. Its protein is CASSVGTGGGSPLHF.

This clone was seen just once. A read error may account for a junction end that differs from germline. V gene TRBV13 combines with J gene TRBJ2-3; D is undetermined. Germline CDR1 reads PRHDT; CDR2 reads FYEKMQ (reference sequence). The CDR3 loop spans 9 amino acids. The CDR3 DNA reads TGTGCCAGCAGCCGACCGGGTCTTTTT. It translates to CASSRPGLF. The whole variable domain, filled in from reference TRBV13 and TRBJ2-3, reads AAGVIQSPRHLIKEKRETATLKCYPIPRHDTVYWYQQGPGQDPQFLISFYEKMQSDKGSIPDRFSAQQFSDYHSELNMSSLELGDSALYFCASSRPGLFGPGTRLTVL.

This rearrangement joins TRBV5-4 to TRBJ1-1, with unresolved D. This CDR3 comprises 13 residues. The V end was cut by 6 bases, the J end by 4 bases, with 13 bases between. Germline V gene data show CDR1 as SGHNT and CDR2 as YYREEE (reference sequence). CDR3 residues: CASTLGVSTEAFF. CDR3 sequence (DNA): TGTGCCAGCACCCTAGGAGTAAGCACTGAAGCTTTCTTT.

The V call is TRBV4-2, the J call TRBJ1-5; maybe TRBD1 (5 bases). The germline V and J ends were trimmed by 0 bases and 5 bases, with 8 bases remaining between them. Germline values: CDR1 LGHNA, CDR2 YNFKEQ. The CDR3 spans 14 residues. CDR3 DNA sequence: TGTGCCAGCAGCCAAGATCGGGGGGATCAGCCCCAGCATTTT. It codes for CASSQDRGDQPQHF.

This clone was counted a single time. The chain has TRBV9 and TRBJ2-5; 11 positions agree with TRBD2. Germline CDR1 and CDR2: SGDLS and YYNGEE. The CDR3 has 15 residues. The junction had 3 bases not matched to a gene; V was cut back by 0 bases and J by 5 bases. DNA of the CDR3: TGTGCCAGCAGCGTAGGGTCTAGCGGGGGGGAGACCCAGTACTTC. Its protein is CASSVGSSGGETQYF.

The J gene is TRBJ1-3, the V gene TRBV7-2; D not resolved. CDR3 size: 15 residues. Germline V CDR1 and CDR2: SGHTA, FQGNSA. Trimming removed 3 bases from V and 0 bases from J, with 9 bases in between. CDR3 protein: CASSLTTSSGNTIYF. The CDR3 nucleotides are TGTGCCAGCAGCTTGACAACGAGCTCTGGAAACACCATATATTTT. The entire variable domain, with the rest obtained from reference TRBV7-2 and TRBJ1-3, is as follows: GAGVSQSPSNKVTEKGKDVELRCDPISGHTALYWYRQSLGQGLEFLIYFQGNSAPDKSGLPSDRFSAERTGGSVSTLTIQRTQQEDSAVYLCASSLTTSSGNTIYFGEGSWLTVV.

The genes are TRBV2 and TRBJ1-2; 9 bases map to TRBD1. Germline loops: CDR1 SNHLY, CDR2 FYNNEI. The CDR3 loop spans 16 amino acids. After removal of 10 bases from V and 2 bases from J, the junction contained 14 bases not matched to a gene. CDR3 coding DNA: TGTGCCACCAAGTCTCCCGGGACAGGGATAAACTATGGCTACACCTTC. Its protein product is CATKSPGTGINYGYTF.

V and J are TRBV5-8 and TRBJ2-2; unclear D gene. The ends were cut back, 3 bases at V and 1 base at J, with 7 bases in the middle. Germline CDR1 and CDR2: SGHTS and YDEGEE. The CDR3 length is 14 residues. The CDR3 DNA reads TGTGCCAGCAGCTACTACAAGAACACCGGGGAGCTGTTTTTT. It codes for CASSYYKNTGELFF. Variable domain in full (rest from reference TRBV5-8 and TRBJ2-2): EAGVTQSPTHLIKTRGQQATLRCSPISGHTSVYWYQQALGLGLQFLLWYDEGEERNRGNFPPRFSGRQFPNYSSELNVNALELEDSALYLCASSYYKNTGELFFGEGSRLTVL.

The rearrangement uses TRBV11-1 and TRBJ2-7; possibly TRBD1 for D (5 bases). The V end was cut by 1 base, the J end by 5 bases, with 15 bases between. Germline lookup yields CDR1 SGHAT and CDR2 FQDESV (reference sequence). This CDR3 has 15 amino acids. This chain's CDR3 is CASSLGGSYRNEQYF. The CDR3, as DNA: TGTGCCAGCAGCTTAGGGGGCAGTTATCGTAACGAGCAGTACTTC.

V usage is TRBV11-2 and J usage is TRBJ1-1; unclear D gene. This CDR3 comprises 13 residues. With 3 bases removed from V and 5 bases from J, the gap between germline ends came to 10 bases. Germline V gene sequence: CDR1 SGHAT, CDR2 FQNNGV. The chain's CDR3 is CASSFYDGTEAFF. CDR3 nucleotide sequence: TGTGCCAGCAGCTTCTACGACGGAACTGAAGCTTTCTTT.

This chain joins TRBV6-1 and TRBJ2-5; maybe TRBD1 (6 bases). The V end lost 7 bases, the J end lost 5 bases, and 14 bases lay between the germline ends. Germline-derived CDR1 and CDR2 are MNHNS and SASEGT. This CDR3 has 13 residues. The CDR3, as DNA: TGTGCCAGCACCCACAGGGCAGGGGAGACCCAGTACTTC. Its protein product is CASTHRAGETQYF.

The chain is built from TRBV28 and TRBJ2-3; TRBD2 aligns across 12 bases. CDR1 is MDHEN and CDR2 is SYDVKM in the germline V gene. The J segment lost 2 bases and the V segment lost 7 bases, leaving 16 bases of the junction unmatched. CDR3 length: 19 amino acids. The CDR3 DNA follows: TGTGCCAGCAATCCTCCGGGACTAGCGGGTCGGCGATCCACAGATACGCAGTATTTT. This translates into CASNPPGLAGRRSTDTQYF.

The rearrangement links TRBV28 to TRBJ2-5; 8 bases are shared with TRBD2. The CDR3 totals 13 residues. Per the germline V gene, CDR1 is MDHEN and CDR2 is SYDVKM. J lost 5 bases, V lost 10 bases, and 9 bases had no gene match. The CDR3 coding sequence is TGTGCCATCAGCGGGACTAGGCGTGAGACCCAGTACTTC. Translation: CAISGTRRETQYF.

CDR3 residues: CASSLLGADTQYF. DNA of the CDR3: TGTGCCAGCAGCTTGCTTGGGGCAGATACGCAGTATTTT. The gene calls are TRBV7-8 and TRBJ2-3, with no clear D. Trimming pared 3 bases from V and 4 bases from J, leaving 8 bases between. Germline CDR1 reads SGHVS; CDR2 reads FQNEAQ. The CDR3 covers 13 residues. Looking up the rest from reference TRBV7-8 and TRBJ2-3 gives the full variable domain: GAGVSQSPRYKVAKRGQDVALRCDPISGHVSLFWYQQALGQGPEFLTYFQNEAQLDKSGLPSDRFFAERPEGSVSTLKIQRTQQEDSAVYLCASSLLGADTQYFGPGTRLTVL.

In this sample, this clone turned up once. The rearrangement joins TRBV6-5 to TRBJ2-1; 10 positions agree with TRBD2. The CDR3 contains 14 residues. With 9 bases clipped from V and 9 bases from J, the junction kept 11 bases outside the gene matches. The germline gives CDR1 MNHEY, CDR2 SVGAGI. The CDR3 DNA is TGTGCCAGTGACAGCGGGGGGGCAGTGAGTGAGCAGTTCTTC. This encodes CASDSGGAVSEQFF.

This clone is a singleton in its sample. This chain joins TRBV6-5 and TRBJ1-5, with no clear D. The ends were cut back, 4 bases at V and 4 bases at J, with 11 bases in the middle. This CDR3 spans 14 amino acids. Looked up from germline, CDR1 is MNHEY and CDR2 is SVGAGI. The CDR3 nucleotides read TGTGCCAGCAGTTCCCGGGCCTTAAATCAGCCCCAGCATTTT. Translating it yields CASSSRALNQPQHF.

This chain joins TRBV5-1 and TRBJ1-6, with D unresolved. V shed 0 bases and J shed 6 bases, with 13 bases lying between them. The CDR3 runs 16 residues. Germline V gene data show CDR1 as SGHRS and CDR2 as YFSETQ. The CDR3 is CASSLEAVSANSPLHF. The CDR3 DNA follows: TGCGCCAGCAGCTTGGAGGCAGTAAGCGCTAATTCACCCCTCCACTTT.

This chain uses TRBV4-3 with TRBJ2-3, with 9 nucleotides matching TRBD1. The CDR3 runs 15 residues. Trimming cost V 4 bases and J 4 bases; bases outside gene matches: 6. Germline loops: CDR1 LGHNA, CDR2 YSLEER. CDR3 coding DNA: TGCGCCAGCAGCCTCGGACAGGGGAAGGCAGATACGCAGTATTTT. Protein: CASSLGQGKADTQYF.

This clone was counted a single time. The rearrangement joins TRBV27 to TRBJ2-3, with 7 bases fitting TRBD2. Germline CDR1 reads MNHEY; CDR2 reads SMNVEV (reference sequence). There are 15 residues in the CDR3. Trimming cost V 5 bases and J 5 bases; bases outside gene matches: 10. The CDR3 DNA reads TGTGCCAGCAGTGCCCCTCCGGGGGAGGGAGATACGCAGTATTTT. This codes for CASSAPPGEGDTQYF.

The chain carries TRBV30 and TRBJ1-1; no definite D call. CDR3 length: 14 residues. CDR1 is GTSNPN, CDR2 SVGIG, per germline (reference sequence). V lost 5 bases to trimming and J lost 3 bases, with 16 bases between them. The CDR3 DNA sequence: TGTGCCTGGGCAGGTCCTGCTGTTTACACTGAAGCTTTCTTT. This translates into CAWAGPAVYTEAFF. Full variable domain (outside the CDR3, taken from reference TRBV30 and TRBJ1-1): SQTIHQWPATLVQPVGSPLSLECTVEGTSNPNLYWYRQAAGRGLQLLFYSVGIGQISSEVPQNLSASRPQDRQFILSSKKLLLSDSGFYLCAWAGPAVYTEAFFGQGTRLTVV.

This clone was recorded only once. V gene TRBV28 combines with J gene TRBJ1-1; D is ambiguous. This CDR3 has 12 residues. Germline V gene sequence: CDR1 MDHEN, CDR2 SYDVKM. V was shortened by 6 bases and J by 5 bases, with 10 bases between the two germline ends. Here the CDR3 DNA reads TGTGCCAGCAGCAAGGACTCGACTGAAGCTTTCTTT. Protein product: CASSKDSTEAFF.

V gene TRBV11-3 combines with J gene TRBJ1-1, with a weak D call TRBD1 (5 bases). Germline values: CDR1 SGHNT, CDR2 YENEEA. The CDR3 length is 18 residues. V lost 1 base to trimming and J lost 2 bases, with 20 bases between them. The CDR3 is CASSLGGQNYGINTEAFF. The CDR3 DNA is TGTGCCAGCAGCTTAGGAGGACAAAACTATGGGATAAACACTGAAGCTTTCTTT.